This T cell receptor (beta chain) was sequenced in a study of T cell changes during pregnancy in multiple sclerosis. This clone showed up just once. Germline lookup yields CDR1 MNHNS and CDR2 SASEGT. V dropped 7 bases and J dropped 3; count of bases not matched to a gene: 10. This CDR3 has 15 amino acids. Generated by immunoSEQ multiplex PCR, the TCRdb table keeps only in-frame clones and is missing some. Among roughly 100,000 clones listed, just under 95% were seen once. The sequences come from peripheral blood, collected after pregnancy. This chain joins TRBV6-1 and TRBJ1-2, with 8 bases fitting TRBD1. This receptor was obtained from a female donor with multiple sclerosis, enrolled in a pregnancy study. CDR3 amino acids: CASIRDRGLDYGYTF. In DNA form, the CDR3 reads TGTGCCAGCATTAGAGACAGGGGCCTAGACTATGGCTACACCTTC.